These 17 T cell receptor beta chains share one sample of origin, sequenced in a study of tumor and adjacent non-tumor tissue in lung cancer. The template was RNA from unsorted bulk tissue. A modified ARM-PCR protocol with three rounds of nested PCR amplified TCRbeta. In TCRdb, the multiplex PCR reads were re-called with MiXCR into one record per CDR3 protein. The table shows 100,000 to 150,000 distinct CDR3 sequences, with around three fifths occurring only once. The sequenced material came from lung tumor tissue. These receptor sequences come from a man aged 25 to 45 with non-small cell lung cancer.

This clonotype was seen many times. The V gene is TRBV20-1, the J gene TRBJ1-2, with TRBD1 identical over 9 bases. This CDR3 has 14 amino acids. Germline V gives CDR1 DFQATT, CDR2 SNEGSKA (reference sequence). The trim removed 3 bases at V and 4 bases at J, leaving 6 bases unmatched. CDR3 protein: CSASTGGVGYGYTF. CDR3 nucleotide sequence: TGCAGTGCTAGCACAGGGGGCGTCGGCTATGGCTACACCTTC.

Concerning this clonotype itself: A much larger clone lies a single base off, so this may be a read error. The V and J genes are TRBV29-1 and TRBJ2-7; D unresolved. From germline, CDR1 is SQVTM and CDR2 ANQGSEA. The CDR3 sequence is 13 residues long. Trimming removed 5 bases at V and 5 bases at J, with 16 bases between. CDR3 nucleotides: TGCAGCGTTTTGGCCGGTTCATCCGACGAGCAGTACTTC. It yields the protein CSVLAGSSDEQYF.

The rearrangement uses TRBV6-5 and TRBJ1-4; D might be TRBD1 (5 bases). In germline, CDR1 is MNHEY, CDR2 SVGAGI. The CDR3 contains 15 residues. V lost 6 bases, J lost 0 bases, and 11 bases lay in between. Here the CDR3 reads CASSLTASTNEKLFF. CDR3 coding DNA: TGTGCCAGCAGCTTGACAGCCTCAACTAATGAAAAACTGTTTTTT.

This clonotype was observed once. Mismatch with germline at one junction end may stem from a read error. The rearrangement uses TRBV4-2 and TRBJ2-5; the D is unclear. CDR1 is LGHNA, CDR2 YNFKEQ, per germline. The CDR3 has 14 amino acids. This chain's CDR3 is CASSQKVGEETQCF. Written as DNA, the CDR3 is TGTGCCAGCAGCCAAAAGGTCGGAGAAGAGACCCAGTGCTTC.

This clonotype was recorded many times. This rearrangement joins TRBV6-2 or TRBV6-3 to TRBJ2-4; 12 bases fit TRBD1. The V gene's germline CDR1 is MNHEY and CDR2 SVGEGT. This CDR3 is built from 17 residues. J lost 8 bases, V lost 0 bases, and 8 bases had no gene match. The CDR3 DNA sequence: TGTGCCAGCAGTTACTCGATAGGGACAGGGGGCTTGGACATTCAGTACTTC. This sequence encodes CASSYSIGTGGLDIQYF.

This clonotype was seen many times. The rearrangement links TRBV24-1 to TRBJ1-2; unclear D gene. The CDR3 spans 11 residues. CDR1 KGHDR and CDR2 SFDVKD come from the germline V gene. The ends were cut back, 5 bases at V and 11 bases at J, with 11 bases in the middle. DNA for the CDR3: TGTGCCACCAGTGTTGCGGCCGGGTACACCTTC. Protein product: CATSVAAGYTF.

Comment on this clonotype: This may be a read error, as it is one base from a much larger clone. The chain has TRBV4-1 and TRBJ2-7; weak D call: TRBD2 (5 bases). Looked up from germline, CDR1 is MGHRA and CDR2 is YSYEKL. This CDR3 contains 13 residues. Trimming removed 5 bases at V and 2 bases at J, with 10 bases between. Written as DNA, the CDR3 is TGCGCCAGCAGCAAACCGGGGACCTACGAGCAGTACTTC. It codes for CASSKPGTYEQYF.

This clonotype was found a few times. The genes are TRBV7-9 and TRBJ1-5, with D possibly matching TRBD1 (6 bases). This CDR3 has 14 residues. Trimming pared 5 bases from V and 1 base from J, leaving 9 bases between. Germline V gene lookup returns CDR1 SEHNR and CDR2 FQNEAQ (reference sequence). CDR3 in amino acids: CASSRGGSNQPQHF. The CDR3, as DNA: TGTGCCAGCAGCCGAGGGGGGAGCAATCAGCCCCAGCATTTT.

This clonotype came up many times. The V call is TRBV20-1, the J call TRBJ2-7; a weak D match, TRBD2 (6 bases). CDR3 size: 15 residues. V lost 0 bases and J 0 bases, leaving 12 bases between the germline ends. Germline V CDR1 and CDR2: DFQATT, SNEGSKA (reference sequence). CDR3 in DNA: TGCAGTGCTAGAGATAGCGGAGGACCCTCCTACGAGCAGTACTTC. Residues: CSARDSGGPSYEQYF.

V is TRBV4-3 and J is TRBJ2-3; tentative D call: TRBD2 (5 bases). The germline V gene encodes CDR1 LGHNA and CDR2 YSLEER. The length of the CDR3 is 19 residues. The germline V and J ends were trimmed by 10 bases and 1 base, with 30 bases remaining between them. The CDR3 DNA is TGCGCCAATAGCCAAGAATCTGTAGGGAGATCTATGGGCACAGATACGCAGTATTTT. It is translated as CANSQESVGRSMGTDTQYF.

The CDR3 DNA sequence: TGTGCCTGGAGAAATCAACAGAGCGGCACCGGGGAGCTGTTTTTT. This translates into CAWRNQQSGTGELFF. The chain combines TRBV30 with TRBJ2-2; D might be TRBD2 (5 bases). V was trimmed by 3 bases and J by 4 bases, leaving 15 bases between them. CDR1 is GTSNPN, CDR2 SVGIG, per germline (reference sequence). The CDR3 loop spans 15 amino acids. The variable domain in full, completed from reference TRBV30 and TRBJ2-2, reads SQTIHQWPATLVQPVGSPLSLECTVEGTSNPNLYWYRQAAGRGLQLLFYSVGIGQISSEVPQNLSASRPQDRQFILSSKKLLLSDSGFYLCAWRNQQSGTGELFFGEGSRLTVL.

As to this clonotype: Just one base apart from a much larger clone, this may be a read error. This chain joins TRBV6-5 and TRBJ2-3; 7 bases are a match to TRBD2. The germline gives CDR1 MNHEY, CDR2 SVGAGI. The CDR3 spans 15 residues. CDR3 amino acids: CASSYSGTPPDTHYF. The CDR3 DNA follows: TGTGCCAGCAGTTACAGCGGGACTCCACCAGATACGCACTATTTT.

About this clonotype itself: The CDR3 does not close with the conserved phenylalanine or tryptophan, likely indicating a read error. J is TRBJ2-1 and V is TRBV20-1, with D uncertain. The germline CDR1 and CDR2 sequences are DFQATT and SNEGSKA (reference sequence). The CDR3 length is 11 residues. The chain's CDR3 is CNATRDNEQFL. CDR3 bases: TGCAATGCTACCCGGGACAATGAGCAGTTCTTA.

This clonotype was found many times. An end of the junction does not agree with germline; a read error may underlie this. The V and J genes are TRBV6-2 or TRBV6-3 and TRBJ2-3; no reliable D call. CDR3 length: 11 residues. Germline CDR1 is MNHEY and CDR2 is SVGEGT. CDR3 in DNA: TGTGCCAGCACTTCTACAGATGCGCAGTATTTT. Translating gives CASTSTDAQYF.

On this clonotype: Given a much more abundant clone one base away, this may be a read error. This CDR3 is missing its conserved last phenylalanine or tryptophan, likely due to a read error. The chain combines TRBV11-3 with TRBJ1-2, with D perhaps matching TRBD1 (6 bases). Germline V gives CDR1 SGHNT, CDR2 YENEEA. The V gene lost 4 bases and the J gene lost 2 bases, with 11 bases spanning the gap. CDR3 length: 14 amino acids. In DNA, the CDR3 is TGTGCCAGCAGCTATGGACAGACCAACTATGGCTACACCTAC. This codes for CASSYGQTNYGYTY.

Turning to this clonotype: The junction does not match germline at one end; this may be a read error. The chain carries TRBV7-6 and TRBJ2-7; no definite D call. There are 13 residues in the CDR3. Germline V gene data show CDR1 as SGHVS and CDR2 as FNYEAQ. Here the CDR3 reads CPSSLGVSYEQYF. CDR3 nucleotides: TGTCCCAGCAGCTTGGGTGTCAGCTACGAGCAGTACTTC.

Note on this clonotype: With a much larger clone just one base away, this may be a read error. The genes are TRBV20-1 and TRBJ1-2; D may be TRBD1 (5 bases). CDR3 length equals 14 residues. Trimming took 7 bases from V and 2 from J, leaving 17 bases between them. CDR1 and CDR2 from the germline V gene are DFQATT and SNEGSKA (reference sequence). The CDR3 nucleotides are TGCAGTGTTAGTCACGTTACAGGCAACTATGGCTACACCTTC. It codes for CSVSHVTGNYGYTF.